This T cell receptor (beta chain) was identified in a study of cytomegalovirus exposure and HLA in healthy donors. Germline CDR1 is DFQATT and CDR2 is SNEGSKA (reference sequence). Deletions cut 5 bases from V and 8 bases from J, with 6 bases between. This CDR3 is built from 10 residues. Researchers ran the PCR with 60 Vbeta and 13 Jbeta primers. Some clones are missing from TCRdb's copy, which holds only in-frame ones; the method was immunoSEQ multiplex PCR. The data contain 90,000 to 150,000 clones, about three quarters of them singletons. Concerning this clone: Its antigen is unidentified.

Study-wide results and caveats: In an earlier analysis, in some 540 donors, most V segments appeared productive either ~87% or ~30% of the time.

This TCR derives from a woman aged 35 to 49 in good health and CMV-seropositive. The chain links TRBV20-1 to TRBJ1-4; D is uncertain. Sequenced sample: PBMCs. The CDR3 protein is CSAAGEKLFF. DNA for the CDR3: TGCAGTGCTGCCGGGGAAAAACTGTTTTTT.